One T cell receptor beta chain is described in this entry. Other DNA sequences in this specimen translate into the identical CDR3. This specimen comes from a study of shared clonotypes between healthy human individuals. Assay: immunoSEQ multiplex PCR; the TCRdb copy retains only in-frame clones and omits some. The repertoire holds some 2.1 million clones, with about 95% as singletons. Among the donors, all were Caucasian adults who lived in Nashville, Tennessee. The germline CDR1 and CDR2 sequences are SGHTA and FQGNSA. This CDR3 region has 13 residues. V was shortened by 3 bases and J by 6 bases, with 9 bases between the two germline ends.

The clonotype was recovered from a man younger than 35 in good health. V gene TRBV7-2 combines with J gene TRBJ2-1, with D possibly TRBD2 on 5 matching bases. The sequenced material came from naive CD4+ T cells sorted from blood. Subset described: CD45RA+ positively selected. The CDR3 region is CASSFPSRNEQFF. The DNA of the CDR3 is TGTGCCAGCAGCTTCCCTAGCCGCAATGAGCAGTTCTTC.